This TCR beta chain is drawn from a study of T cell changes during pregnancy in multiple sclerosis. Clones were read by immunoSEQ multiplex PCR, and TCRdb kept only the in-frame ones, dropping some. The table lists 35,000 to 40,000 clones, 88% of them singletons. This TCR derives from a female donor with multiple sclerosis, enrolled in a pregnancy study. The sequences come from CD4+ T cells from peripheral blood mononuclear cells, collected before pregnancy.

CDR3 DNA sequence: TGTGCCTGGAGTGTAAAAGAGAGCGGCACTTATGGCTACACCTTC. The encoded protein is CAWSVKESGTYGYTF. This chain links TRBV30 with TRBJ1-2; D gene unclear. The ends were cut back, 0 bases at V and 5 bases at J, with 16 bases in the middle. CDR1 and CDR2 from the germline V gene are GTSNPN and SVGIG (reference sequence). This CDR3 has 15 amino acids.